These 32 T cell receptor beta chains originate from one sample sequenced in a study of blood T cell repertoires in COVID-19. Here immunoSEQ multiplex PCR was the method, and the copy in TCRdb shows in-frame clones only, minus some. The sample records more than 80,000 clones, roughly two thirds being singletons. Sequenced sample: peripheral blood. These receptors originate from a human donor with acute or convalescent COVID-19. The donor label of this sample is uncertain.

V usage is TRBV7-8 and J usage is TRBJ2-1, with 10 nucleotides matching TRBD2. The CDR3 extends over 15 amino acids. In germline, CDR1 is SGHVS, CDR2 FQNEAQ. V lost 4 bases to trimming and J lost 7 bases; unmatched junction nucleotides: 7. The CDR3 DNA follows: TGTGCCAGCAGCTATACTAGCGGGGCTCGGAATGAGCAGTTCTTC. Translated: CASSYTSGARNEQFF.

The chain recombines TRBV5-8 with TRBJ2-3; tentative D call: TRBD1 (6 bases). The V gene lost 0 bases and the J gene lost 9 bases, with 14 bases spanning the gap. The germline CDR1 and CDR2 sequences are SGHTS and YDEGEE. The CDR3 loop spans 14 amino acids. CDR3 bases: TGTGCCAGCAGCTTGGGCTACAGGGTCAAGACGCAGTATTTT. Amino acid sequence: CASSLGYRVKTQYF.

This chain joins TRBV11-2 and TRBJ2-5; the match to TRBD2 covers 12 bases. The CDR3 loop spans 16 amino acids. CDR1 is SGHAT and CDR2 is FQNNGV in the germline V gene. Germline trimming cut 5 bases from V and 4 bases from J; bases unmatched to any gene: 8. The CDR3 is CASSPRASGGAETQYF. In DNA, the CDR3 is TGTGCCAGCAGCCCCCGCGCTAGCGGGGGGGCAGAGACCCAGTACTTC.

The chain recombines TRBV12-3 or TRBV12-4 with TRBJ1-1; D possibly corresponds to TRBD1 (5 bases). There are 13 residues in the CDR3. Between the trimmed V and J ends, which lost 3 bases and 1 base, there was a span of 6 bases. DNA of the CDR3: TGTGCCAGCAGTTTCGGGGGGAACACTGAAGCTTTCTTT. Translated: CASSFGGNTEAFF.

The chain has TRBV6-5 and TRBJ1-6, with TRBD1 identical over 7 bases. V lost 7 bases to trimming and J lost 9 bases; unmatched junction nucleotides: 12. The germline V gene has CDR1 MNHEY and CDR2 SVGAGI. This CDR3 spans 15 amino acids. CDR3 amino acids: CASTRGQGVSSPLHF. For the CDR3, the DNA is TGTGCCAGCACTAGGGGGCAGGGGGTGAGTTCACCCCTCCACTTT.

The CDR3 DNA reads as TGCGCCAGCAGTCCAGACAGGTCCTCCCGCTATGGCTACACCTTC. Translating it yields CASSPDRSSRYGYTF. The J gene is TRBJ1-2, the V gene TRBV4-1; the D gene is possibly TRBD1 (6 bases). Germline V gene data show CDR1 as MGHRA and CDR2 as YSYEKL. The CDR3 runs 15 residues. With 6 bases removed from V and 4 bases from J, the gap between germline ends came to 18 bases.

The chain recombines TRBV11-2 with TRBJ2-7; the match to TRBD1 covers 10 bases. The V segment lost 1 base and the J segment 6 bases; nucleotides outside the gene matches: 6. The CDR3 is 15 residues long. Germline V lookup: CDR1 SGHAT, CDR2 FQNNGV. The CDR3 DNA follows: TGTGCCAGCAGCTTAGGTCAGGGACAGGGGTTCGAGCAGTACTTC. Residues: CASSLGQGQGFEQYF.

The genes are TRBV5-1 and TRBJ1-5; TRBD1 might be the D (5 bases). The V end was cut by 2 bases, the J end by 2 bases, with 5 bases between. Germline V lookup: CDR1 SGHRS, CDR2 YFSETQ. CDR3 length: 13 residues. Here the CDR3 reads CASSLQGNQPQHF. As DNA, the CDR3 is TGCGCCAGCAGCTTACAGGGCAATCAGCCCCAGCATTTT.

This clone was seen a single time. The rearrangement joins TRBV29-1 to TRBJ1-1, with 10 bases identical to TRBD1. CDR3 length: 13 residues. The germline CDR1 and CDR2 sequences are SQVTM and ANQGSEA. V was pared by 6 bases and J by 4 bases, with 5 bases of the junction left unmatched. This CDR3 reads CSVGTGEGTEAFF. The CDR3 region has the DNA TGCAGCGTGGGGACAGGGGAGGGCACTGAAGCTTTCTTT.

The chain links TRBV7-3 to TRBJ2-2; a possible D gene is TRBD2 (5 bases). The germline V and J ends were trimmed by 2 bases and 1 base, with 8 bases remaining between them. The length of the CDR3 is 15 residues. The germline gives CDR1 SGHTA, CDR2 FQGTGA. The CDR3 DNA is TGTGCCAGCAGCTTAGGTGCGGGGAACACCGGGGAGCTGTTTTTT. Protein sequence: CASSLGAGNTGELFF. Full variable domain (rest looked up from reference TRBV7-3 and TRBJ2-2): GAGVSQTPSNKVTEKGKYVELRCDPISGHTALYWYRQSLGQGPEFLIYFQGTGAADDSGLPNDRFFAVRPEGSVSTLKIQRTERGDSAVYLCASSLGAGNTGELFFGEGSRLTVL.

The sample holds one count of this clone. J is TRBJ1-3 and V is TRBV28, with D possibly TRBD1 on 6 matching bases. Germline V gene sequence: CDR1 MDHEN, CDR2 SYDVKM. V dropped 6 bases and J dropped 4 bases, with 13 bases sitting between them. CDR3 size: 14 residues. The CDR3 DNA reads TGTGCCAGCAGACATCAGGGGCGCGGAAACACCATATATTTT. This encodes CASRHQGRGNTIYF. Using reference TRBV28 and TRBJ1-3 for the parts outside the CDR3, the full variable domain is DVKVTQSSRYLVKRTGEKVFLECVQDMDHENMFWYRQDPGLGLRLIYFSYDVKMKEKGDIPEGYSVSREKKERFSLILESASTNQTSMYLCASRHQGRGNTIYFGEGSWLTVV.

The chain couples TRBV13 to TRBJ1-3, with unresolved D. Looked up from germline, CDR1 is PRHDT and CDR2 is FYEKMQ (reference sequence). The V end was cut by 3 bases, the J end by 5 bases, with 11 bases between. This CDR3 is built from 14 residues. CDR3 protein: CASSLSTRRNTIYF. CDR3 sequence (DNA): TGTGCCAGCAGCTTGAGTACGAGGAGAAACACCATATATTTT.

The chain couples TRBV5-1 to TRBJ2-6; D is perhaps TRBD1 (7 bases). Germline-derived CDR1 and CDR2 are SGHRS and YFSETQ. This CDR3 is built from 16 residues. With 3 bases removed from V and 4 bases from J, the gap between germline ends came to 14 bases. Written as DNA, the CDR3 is TGCGCCAGCAGCTCCAGGGGGGTGGCAGGGGCCAACGTCCTGACTTTC. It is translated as CASSSRGVAGANVLTF. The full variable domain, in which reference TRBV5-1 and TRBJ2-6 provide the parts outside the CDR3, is KAGVTQTPRYLIKTRGQQVTLSCSPISGHRSVSWYQQTPGQGLQFLFEYFSETQRNKGNFPGRFSGRQFSNSRSEMNVSTLELGDSALYLCASSSRGVAGANVLTFGAGSRLTVL.

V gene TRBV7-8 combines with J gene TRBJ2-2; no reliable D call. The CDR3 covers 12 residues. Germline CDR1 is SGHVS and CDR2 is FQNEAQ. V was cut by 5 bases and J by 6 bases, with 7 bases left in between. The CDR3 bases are TGTGCCAGCAGCCGTATTTCCGGGGAGCTGTTTTTT. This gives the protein CASSRISGELFF.

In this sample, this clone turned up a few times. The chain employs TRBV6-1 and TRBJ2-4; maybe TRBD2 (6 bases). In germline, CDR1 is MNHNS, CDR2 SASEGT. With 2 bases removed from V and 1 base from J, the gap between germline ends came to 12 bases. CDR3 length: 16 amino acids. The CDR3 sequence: CASSEWGVGAKNIQYF. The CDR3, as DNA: TGTGCCAGCAGTGAATGGGGGGTGGGGGCCAAAAACATTCAGTACTTC.

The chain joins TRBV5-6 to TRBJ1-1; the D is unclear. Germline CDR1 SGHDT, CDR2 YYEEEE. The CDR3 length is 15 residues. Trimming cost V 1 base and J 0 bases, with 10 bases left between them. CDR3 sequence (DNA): TGTGCCAGCAGCTTGCGGCGGCAGCTGAACACTGAAGCTTTCTTT. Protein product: CASSLRRQLNTEAFF.

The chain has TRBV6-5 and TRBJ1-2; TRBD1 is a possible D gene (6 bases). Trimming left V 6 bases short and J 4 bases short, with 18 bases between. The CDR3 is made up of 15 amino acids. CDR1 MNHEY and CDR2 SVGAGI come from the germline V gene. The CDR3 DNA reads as TGTGCCAGCAGCCCGACAGGTTCGGGTCTCTATGGCTACACCTTC. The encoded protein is CASSPTGSGLYGYTF.

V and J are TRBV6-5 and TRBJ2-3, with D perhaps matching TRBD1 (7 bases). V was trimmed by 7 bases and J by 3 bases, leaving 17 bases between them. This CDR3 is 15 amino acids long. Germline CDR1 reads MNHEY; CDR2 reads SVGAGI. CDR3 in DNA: TGTGCCAGCACTATTCGACAGGGAGGAACAGATACGCAGTATTTT. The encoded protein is CASTIRQGGTDTQYF.

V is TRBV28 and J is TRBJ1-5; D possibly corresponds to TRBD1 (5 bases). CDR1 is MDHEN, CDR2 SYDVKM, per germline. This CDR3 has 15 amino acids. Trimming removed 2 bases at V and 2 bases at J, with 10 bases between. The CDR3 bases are TGTGCCAGCAGTTTAAGGGGTGACGGCAATCAGCCCCAGCATTTT. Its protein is CASSLRGDGNQPQHF.

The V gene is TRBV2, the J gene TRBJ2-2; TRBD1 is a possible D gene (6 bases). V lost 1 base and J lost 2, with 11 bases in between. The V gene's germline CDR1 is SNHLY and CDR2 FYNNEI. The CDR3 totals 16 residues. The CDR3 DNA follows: TGTGCCAGCAGTGAAGATAGGACAGTAAACACCGGGGAGCTGTTTTTT. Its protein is CASSEDRTVNTGELFF. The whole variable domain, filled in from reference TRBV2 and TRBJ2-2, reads EPEVTQTPSHQVTQMGQEVILRCVPISNHLYFYWYRQILGQKVEFLVSFYNNEISEKSEIFDDQFSVERPDGSNFTLKIRSTKLEDSAMYFCASSEDRTVNTGELFFGEGSRLTVL.

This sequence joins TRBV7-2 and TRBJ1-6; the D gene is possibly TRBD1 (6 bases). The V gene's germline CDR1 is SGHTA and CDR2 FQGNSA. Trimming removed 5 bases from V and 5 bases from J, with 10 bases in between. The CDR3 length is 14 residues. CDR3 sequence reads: CASSPGQNNSPLHF. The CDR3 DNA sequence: TGTGCCAGCAGCCCGGGACAAAATAATTCACCCCTCCACTTT.

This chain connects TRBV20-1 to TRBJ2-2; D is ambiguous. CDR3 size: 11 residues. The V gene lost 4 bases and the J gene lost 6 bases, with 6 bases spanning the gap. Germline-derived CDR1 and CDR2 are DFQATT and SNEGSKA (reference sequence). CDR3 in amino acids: CSATRSGELFF. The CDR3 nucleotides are TGCAGTGCTACGAGATCCGGGGAGCTGTTTTTT.

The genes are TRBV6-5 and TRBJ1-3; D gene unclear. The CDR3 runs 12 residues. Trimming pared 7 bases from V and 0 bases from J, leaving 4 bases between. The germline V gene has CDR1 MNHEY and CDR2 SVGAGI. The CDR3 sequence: CASTVSGNTIYF. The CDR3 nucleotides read TGTGCCAGCACGGTCTCTGGAAACACCATATATTTT.

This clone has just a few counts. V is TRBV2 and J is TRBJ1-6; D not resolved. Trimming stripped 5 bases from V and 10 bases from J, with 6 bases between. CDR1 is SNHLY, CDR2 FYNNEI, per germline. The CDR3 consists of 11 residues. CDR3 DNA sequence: TGTGCCAGCAGTCGCGAGTCACCCCTCCACTTT. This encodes CASSRESPLHF.

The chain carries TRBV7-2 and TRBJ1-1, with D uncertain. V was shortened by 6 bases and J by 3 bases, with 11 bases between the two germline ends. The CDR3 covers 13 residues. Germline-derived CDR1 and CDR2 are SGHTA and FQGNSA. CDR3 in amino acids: CASSYDTDTEAFF. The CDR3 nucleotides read TGTGCCAGCAGTTATGACACAGACACTGAAGCTTTCTTT. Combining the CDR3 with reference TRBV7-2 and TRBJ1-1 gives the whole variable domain GAGVSQSPSNKVTEKGKDVELRCDPISGHTALYWYRQSLGQGLEFLIYFQGNSAPDKSGLPSDRFSAERTGGSVSTLTIQRTQQEDSAVYLCASSYDTDTEAFFGQGTRLTVV.

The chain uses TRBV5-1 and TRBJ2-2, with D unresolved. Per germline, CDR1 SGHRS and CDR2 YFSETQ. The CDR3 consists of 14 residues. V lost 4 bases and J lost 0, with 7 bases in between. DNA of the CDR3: TGCGCCAGCAGCCCGCAGGCGAACACCGGGGAGCTGTTTTTT. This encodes CASSPQANTGELFF.

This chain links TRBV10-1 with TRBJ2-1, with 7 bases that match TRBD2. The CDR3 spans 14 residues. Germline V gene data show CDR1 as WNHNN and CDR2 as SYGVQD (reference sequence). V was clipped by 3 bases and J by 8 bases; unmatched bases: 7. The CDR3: CASSDWASGHEQFF. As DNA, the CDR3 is TGCGCCAGCAGTGATTGGGCTAGCGGCCATGAGCAGTTCTTC.

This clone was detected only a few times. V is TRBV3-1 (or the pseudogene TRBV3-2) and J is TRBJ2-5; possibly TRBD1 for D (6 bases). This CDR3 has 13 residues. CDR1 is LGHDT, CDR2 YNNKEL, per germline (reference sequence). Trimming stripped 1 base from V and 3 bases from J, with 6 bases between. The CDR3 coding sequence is TGTGCCAGCAGCCAAGGGACAGAAGAGACCCAGTACTTC. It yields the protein CASSQGTEETQYF.

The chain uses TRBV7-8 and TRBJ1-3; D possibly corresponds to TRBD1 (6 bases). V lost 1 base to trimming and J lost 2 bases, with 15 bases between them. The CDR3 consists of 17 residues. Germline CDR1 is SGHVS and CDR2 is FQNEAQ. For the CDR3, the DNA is TGTGCCAGCAGCTTAGGGTTGGGACACCGACCTGGAAACACCATATATTTT. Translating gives CASSLGLGHRPGNTIYF.

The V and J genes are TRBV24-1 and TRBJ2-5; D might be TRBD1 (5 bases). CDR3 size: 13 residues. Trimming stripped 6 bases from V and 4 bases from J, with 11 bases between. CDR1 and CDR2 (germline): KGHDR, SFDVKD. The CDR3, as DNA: TGTGCCACCAGTTCATCAGGGCGAGAGACCCAGTACTTC. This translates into CATSSSGRETQYF.

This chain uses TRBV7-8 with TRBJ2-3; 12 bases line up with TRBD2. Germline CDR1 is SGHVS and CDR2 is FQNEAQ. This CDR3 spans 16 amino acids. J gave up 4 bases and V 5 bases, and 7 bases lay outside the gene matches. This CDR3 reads CASSDVLAGGPDTQYF. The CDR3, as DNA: TGTGCCAGCAGCGACGTGCTAGCGGGGGGGCCAGATACGCAGTATTTT.

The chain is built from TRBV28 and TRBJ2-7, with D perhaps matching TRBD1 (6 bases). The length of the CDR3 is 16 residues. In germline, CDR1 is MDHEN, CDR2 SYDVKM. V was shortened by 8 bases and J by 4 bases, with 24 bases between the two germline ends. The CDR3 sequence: CASRLSPGHLPYEQYF. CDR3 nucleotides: TGTGCCAGCCGATTGTCACCGGGACATCTACCTTACGAGCAGTACTTC.